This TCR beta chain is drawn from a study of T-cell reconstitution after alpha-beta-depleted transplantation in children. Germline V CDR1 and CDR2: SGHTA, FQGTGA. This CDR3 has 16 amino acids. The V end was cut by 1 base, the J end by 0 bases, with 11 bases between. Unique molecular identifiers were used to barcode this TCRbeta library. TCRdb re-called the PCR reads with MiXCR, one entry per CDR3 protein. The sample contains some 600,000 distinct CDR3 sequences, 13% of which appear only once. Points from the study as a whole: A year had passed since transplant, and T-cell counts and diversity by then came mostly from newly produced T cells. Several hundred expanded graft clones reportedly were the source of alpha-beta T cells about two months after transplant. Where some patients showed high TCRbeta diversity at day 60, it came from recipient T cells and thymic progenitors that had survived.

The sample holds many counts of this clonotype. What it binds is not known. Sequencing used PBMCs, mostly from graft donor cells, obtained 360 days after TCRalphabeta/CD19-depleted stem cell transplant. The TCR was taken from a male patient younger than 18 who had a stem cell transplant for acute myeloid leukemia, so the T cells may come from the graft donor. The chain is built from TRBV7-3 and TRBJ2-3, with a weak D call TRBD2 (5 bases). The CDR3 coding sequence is TGTGCCAGCAGCTTAATGGCGGGCCCTAGCACAGATACGCAGTATTTT. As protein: CASSLMAGPSTDTQYF.